The present entry profiles one T cell receptor (beta chain) with its context. This clone was seen more than once but under ten times. Its antigen remains unidentified. No much larger clone exists at a distance of one base, and base qualities are not known. This sample was included in a study of OX40 agonist ivuxolimab in advanced cancers. For context, the study as a whole: Ivuxolimab was an agonistic, fully human IgG2 monoclonal antibody directed against OX40 (CD134), a costimulatory receptor. Intravenous ivuxolimab was administered to patients every 2 weeks at six dose levels: 0.01, 0.1, 0.3, 1.5, 3 and 10 mg/kg. Of the approximately 50 dose-escalation patients, hepatocellular carcinoma was present in about 20, melanoma in around 15, renal cell carcinoma in 9 and head and neck cancer in 9. The dose-escalation cohort was over 70% male with a mean age of 60 years, ranging from about 23 to 85. Patients were allowed to have had prior anti-PD-1, anti-PD-L1 or anti-CTLA-4 therapy, and around two fifths of the dose-escalation patients had been treated with checkpoint inhibitors. Partial responses occurred in three dose-escalation patients, of whom one had hepatocellular carcinoma and two had cutaneous melanoma. The point of sequencing TCRbeta in the periphery was to test whether ivuxolimab changed TCR sequence diversity and drove clonal T-cell expansion. The monotherapy dose-escalation portion (N ≈ 52 patients) of the phase I ivuxolimab trial is reported in the paper.

Patients with autoimmune disease history or receiving systemic immunosuppression were excluded from the trial. Peripheral blood for TCR sequencing was collected from all dose cohorts at baseline, on cycle 4 day 1, and on cycle 7 day 1. The samples were taken from a phase I, first-in-human, multicenter, open-label dose-escalation trial of ivuxolimab. Adults with locally advanced or metastatic melanoma, renal cell carcinoma, hepatocellular carcinoma or head and neck squamous cell carcinoma were enrolled in the trial. Before TCR sequencing, CD4+ T cells and CD8+ T cells were sorted from peripheral blood as separate populations. Genomic DNA was isolated from the sorted cells so that the TCRbeta CDR3 region could be sequenced. TCRbeta CDR3 regions were sequenced using the immunoSEQ Assay. Not all clones reach the TCRdb copy of this immuneACCESS table, which keeps in-frame sequences only. Checked studies attribute under half of the gap to unresolved V genes and leave the rest unexplained. The sample table holds fewer than 110,000 clones, of which about 91% were seen once. Together, the top ten hold approximately 1.3% of the sample.

The study at large found these results: Low levels of normalized T-cell clonal expansion were also seen in some nonresponding patients. Antigen specificity was not determined for the clonally expanded peripheral T cells. Clonal expansion of both CD4+ and CD8+ blood T cells was observed from baseline to week 6 at doses 0.1 to 3.0 mg/kg. In the 0.1-3.0 mg/kg groups, partial responders were among the patients with the lowest normalized peripheral clonal expansion, particularly in CD8+ T cells. After ivuxolimab, more expanded clones were found on average in CD8+ T cells than in CD4+ T cells.

The CDR3 contains 14 residues, cysteine and phenylalanine counted. Only the CDR3 DNA is retained, 42 bases long and in frame from the first base. From a lookup of the germline V gene (reference sequence), CDR1 and CDR2 are LNHDA and SQIVND. V gives up 4 bases and J gives up 3 bases, and the segment between their germline ends measures 13 bases. The material was CD4+ or CD8+ T cells sorted from blood, obtained in a trial of the OX40 agonist ivuxolimab. The rearrangement combines TRBV19 with TRBJ2-7, with no D gene named confidently. The source is an adult with an advanced solid tumor such as melanoma, head and neck, liver or kidney cancer. The CDR3 corresponds to CASSTRSQNYEQYF. The nucleotide sequence is given as TGTGCCAGTAGTACCCGGTCTCAAAACTACGAGCAGTACTTC.